These T cell receptor beta chains were read from a single sample in a study of technical replicates of blood from a handful of donors. The table came from immunoSEQ multiplex PCR; TCRdb's copy has only in-frame clones and leaves some out. The sample has fewer than 60,000 clones, roughly 96% seen once. The sequenced sample was PBMCs. Source of these receptors: a human donor in good health. Some clones in this sample may be carry-over from other donors' samples. The CDR3 runs from the conserved cysteine through the conserved F or W. D genes are given only for firm matches. Not every row has a clone size; where given, it reads once, few, many or a size class.

clone size: -
V gene: TRBV6-1
D gene: -
J gene: TRBJ1-3
CDR3 protein: CASREQGWSGNTIYF
CDR3 DNA: TGTGCCAGCAGGGAGCAAGGTTGGTCTGGAAACACCATATATTTT

clone size: -
V gene: TRBV2
D gene: -
J gene: TRBJ1-2
CDR3 protein: CASSSRGEGYGYTF
CDR3 DNA: TGTGCCAGCAGTTCCCGGGGGGAAGGCTATGGCTACACCTTC

clone size: -
V gene: TRBV27
D gene: -
J gene: TRBJ1-1
CDR3 protein: CASSLYGGPLNTEAFF
CDR3 DNA: TGTGCCAGCAGTTTATACGGGGGGCCCTTGAACACTGAAGCTTTCTTT

clone size: -
V gene: TRBV6-4
D gene: TRBD2
J gene: TRBJ2-3
CDR3 protein: CASSDSTSGGGTDTQYF
CDR3 DNA: TGTGCCAGCAGTGACTCGACTAGCGGGGGAGGGACAGATACGCAGTATTTT

clone size: -
V gene: TRBV6-1
D gene: TRBD1
J gene: TRBJ2-3
CDR3 protein: CASKRTGSTDTQYF
CDR3 DNA: TGTGCCAGCAAAAGGACAGGGAGCACAGATACGCAGTATTTT

clone size: -
V gene: TRBV7-8
D gene: -
J gene: TRBJ1-2
CDR3 protein: CASSLDSNYGYTF
CDR3 DNA: TGTGCCAGCAGCTTAGATAGCAACTATGGCTACACCTTC

clone size: -
V gene: TRBV4-1
D gene: TRBD1
J gene: TRBJ1-2
CDR3 protein: CASSQEDRLYGYTF
CDR3 DNA: TGCGCCAGCAGCCAGGAGGACAGGCTATATGGCTACACCTTC

clone size: -
V gene: TRBV5-6
D gene: TRBD1
J gene: TRBJ1-1
CDR3 protein: CASSWDRANTEAFF
CDR3 DNA: TGTGCCAGCAGTTGGGACAGGGCAAACACTGAAGCTTTCTTT

clone size: -
V gene: TRBV29-1
D gene: TRBD2
J gene: TRBJ2-3
CDR3 protein: CSVPTSGRASTDTQYF
CDR3 DNA: TGCAGCGTTCCCACTAGCGGGAGGGCTAGCACAGATACGCAGTATTTT

clone size: -
V gene: TRBV9
D gene: -
J gene: TRBJ2-1
CDR3 protein: CASSGALNFNEQFF
CDR3 DNA: TGTGCCAGCAGCGGTGCACTAAACTTTAATGAGCAGTTCTTC

clone size: -
V gene: TRBV28
D gene: -
J gene: TRBJ1-1
CDR3 protein: CASSLPTGKAFF
CDR3 DNA: TGTGCCAGCAGTTTGCCGACTGGAAAAGCTTTCTTT

clone size: -
V gene: TRBV12-5
D gene: -
J gene: TRBJ2-5
CDR3 protein: CASGSDRRETQYF
CDR3 DNA: TGTGCTAGTGGTTCGGATAGGAGAGAGACCCAGTACTTC

clone size: -
V gene: TRBV11-2
D gene: TRBD2
J gene: TRBJ2-1
CDR3 protein: CASSKNSGLRNEQFF
CDR3 DNA: TGTGCCAGCAGCAAAAACTCGGGACTAAGGAATGAGCAGTTCTTC

clone size: -
V gene: TRBV6-6
D gene: -
J gene: TRBJ1-5
CDR3 protein: CASRTDSNQPQHF
CDR3 DNA: TGTGCCAGCAGGACAGATAGCAATCAGCCCCAGCATTTT

clone size: -
V gene: TRBV10-2
D gene: TRBD1
J gene: TRBJ2-7
CDR3 protein: CASSRAGTGGSEQYF
CDR3 DNA: TGCGCCAGCAGTCGGGCCGGGACAGGAGGAAGCGAGCAGTACTTC

clone size: -
V gene: TRBV6-5
D gene: -
J gene: TRBJ1-2
CDR3 protein: CASSSGQIANYGYTF
CDR3 DNA: TGTGCCAGCAGTTCTGGACAGATAGCTAACTATGGCTACACCTTC

clone size: once
V gene: TRBV9
D gene: TRBD2
J gene: TRBJ2-5
CDR3 protein: CASSVGTSGSPERETQYF
CDR3 DNA: TGTGCCAGCAGCGTAGGGACTAGCGGATCCCCCGAGCGAGAGACCCAGTACTTC

clone size: -
V gene: TRBV30
D gene: -
J gene: TRBJ2-5
CDR3 protein: CAWSRGAEETQYF
CDR3 DNA: TGTGCCTGGAGTAGAGGCGCAGAAGAGACCCAGTACTTC

clone size: -
V gene: TRBV18
D gene: TRBD1
J gene: TRBJ1-4
CDR3 protein: CASSSGQGGAEKLFF
CDR3 DNA: TGTGCCAGCTCAAGCGGACAGGGCGGAGCTGAAAAACTGTTTTTT

clone size: -
V gene: TRBV10-3
D gene: TRBD1
J gene: TRBJ2-1
CDR3 protein: CATLGQGLGDEQFF
CDR3 DNA: TGTGCCACACTGGGACAGGGACTTGGGGATGAGCAGTTCTTC

clone size: -
V gene: TRBV7-9
D gene: TRBD1
J gene: TRBJ1-4
CDR3 protein: CASSLDRGSEKLFF
CDR3 DNA: TGTGCCAGCAGCTTAGACAGGGGAAGTGAAAAACTGTTTTTT

clone size: -
V gene: TRBV6-1
D gene: TRBD2
J gene: TRBJ2-2
CDR3 protein: CASSESLADTGELFF
CDR3 DNA: TGTGCCAGCAGTGAGAGCCTAGCGGACACCGGGGAGCTGTTTTTT

clone size: once
V gene: TRBV4-3
D gene: TRBD1
J gene: TRBJ2-7
CDR3 protein: CASSRSPGQGYEQYF
CDR3 DNA: TGCGCCAGCAGCCGATCGCCGGGACAGGGATACGAGCAGTACTTC

clone size: -
V gene: TRBV28
D gene: TRBD1
J gene: TRBJ2-3
CDR3 protein: CASSRDRATDTQYF
CDR3 DNA: TGTGCCAGCAGTCGGGACAGAGCCACAGATACGCAGTATTTT

clone size: -
V gene: TRBV5-4
D gene: -
J gene: TRBJ2-3
CDR3 protein: CASSHPRPITGTDTQYF
CDR3 DNA: TGTGCCAGCAGCCATCCGAGGCCAATCACGGGCACAGATACGCAGTATTTT

clone size: -
V gene: TRBV27
D gene: -
J gene: TRBJ1-1
CDR3 protein: CASKPRVRPEAFF
CDR3 DNA: TGTGCCAGCAAACCCCGAGTACGTCCTGAAGCTTTCTTT

clone size: -
V gene: TRBV11-1
D gene: TRBD1
J gene: TRBJ1-2
CDR3 protein: CASSSGQGSRSHTF
CDR3 DNA: TGTGCCAGCAGCTCCGGACAGGGCTCCAGGTCGCACACCTTC

clone size: -
V gene: TRBV5-4
D gene: TRBD1
J gene: TRBJ1-2
CDR3 protein: CASSLDTGVGYTF
CDR3 DNA: TGTGCCAGCAGCTTGGATACAGGGGTTGGCTACACCTTC

clone size: -
V gene: TRBV18
D gene: -
J gene: TRBJ2-3
CDR3 protein: CASSPPITYTDTQYF
CDR3 DNA: TGTGCCAGCTCACCACCGATCACCTACACAGATACGCAGTATTTT

clone size: -
V gene: TRBV28
D gene: TRBD2
J gene: TRBJ2-7
CDR3 protein: CASSSIYKGGTSGGAIGYEQYF
CDR3 DNA: TGTGCCAGCAGTTCTATATACAAGGGTGGGACTAGCGGGGGGGCGATCGGTTACGAGCAGTACTTC

clone size: -
V gene: TRBV7-3
D gene: -
J gene: TRBJ1-4
CDR3 protein: CASSRLVGTNEKLFF
CDR3 DNA: TGTGCCAGCAGCCGATTAGTTGGAACTAATGAAAAACTGTTTTTT

clone size: -
V gene: TRBV5-1
D gene: -
J gene: TRBJ1-4
CDR3 protein: CASSLWRAGTNEKLFF
CDR3 DNA: TGCGCCAGCAGCTTGTGGAGGGCGGGAACTAATGAAAAACTGTTTTTT

clone size: once
V gene: TRBV7-6
D gene: -
J gene: TRBJ2-5
CDR3 protein: CASSFYGQETQYF
CDR3 DNA: TGTGCCAGCAGCTTCTATGGCCAAGAGACCCAGTACTTC

clone size: -
V gene: TRBV5-4
D gene: TRBD1
J gene: TRBJ2-7
CDR3 protein: CASSQLGGEDEQYF
CDR3 DNA: TGTGCCAGCAGCCAACTAGGGGGCGAAGACGAGCAGTACTTC

clone size: once
V gene: TRBV5-1
D gene: TRBD2
J gene: TRBJ2-7
CDR3 protein: CASTALAGSYEQYF
CDR3 DNA: TGCGCCAGCACTGCCCTAGCGGGGTCCTACGAGCAGTACTTC

clone size: -
V gene: TRBV18
D gene: -
J gene: TRBJ2-4
CDR3 protein: CASSPGGAYDIQYF
CDR3 DNA: TGTGCCAGCTCACCAGGTGGGGCGTATGACATTCAGTACTTC

clone size: -
V gene: TRBV27
D gene: -
J gene: TRBJ2-7
CDR3 protein: CASSSLGSGLSEQYF
CDR3 DNA: TGTGCCAGCAGTTCTCTCGGGAGTGGGTTGAGCGAGCAGTACTTC

clone size: once
V gene: TRBV5-5
D gene: TRBD2
J gene: TRBJ2-4
CDR3 protein: CASSLPGTSAAKNIQYF
CDR3 DNA: TGTGCCAGCAGCTTACCAGGGACTAGCGCCGCCAAAAACATTCAGTACTTC

clone size: -
V gene: TRBV5-1
D gene: TRBD2
J gene: TRBJ2-7
CDR3 protein: CASSLGAAGGPIEQYF
CDR3 DNA: TGCGCCAGCAGCTTGGGCGCAGCGGGGGGGCCTATCGAGCAGTACTTC

clone size: -
V gene: TRBV5-1
D gene: -
J gene: TRBJ2-3
CDR3 protein: CASSLGLEVDTQYF
CDR3 DNA: TGCGCCAGCAGCTTGGGACTAGAGGTTGATACGCAGTATTTT

clone size: -
V gene: TRBV2
D gene: -
J gene: TRBJ2-3
CDR3 protein: CASRPGSMSTDTQYF
CDR3 DNA: TGTGCCAGCAGACCAGGTTCCATGAGCACAGATACGCAGTATTTT

clone size: -
V gene: TRBV7-2
D gene: TRBD2
J gene: TRBJ2-5
CDR3 protein: CASSLTSGEETQYF
CDR3 DNA: TGTGCCAGCAGCTTAACTAGCGGGGAAGAGACCCAGTACTTC

clone size: -
V gene: TRBV5-6
D gene: -
J gene: TRBJ1-1
CDR3 protein: CASSSWTAYTEAFF
CDR3 DNA: TGTGCCAGCAGCTCCTGGACAGCCTACACTGAAGCTTTCTTT

clone size: -
V gene: TRBV12-5
D gene: TRBD1
J gene: TRBJ2-7
CDR3 protein: CASGFRDSPGGYEQYF
CDR3 DNA: TGTGCTAGTGGTTTCCGGGATTCCCCAGGGGGTTACGAGCAGTACTTC

clone size: -
V gene: TRBV5-6
D gene: TRBD1
J gene: TRBJ2-1
CDR3 protein: CASSKGQGFNEQFF
CDR3 DNA: TGTGCCAGCAGCAAGGGACAGGGCTTCAATGAGCAGTTCTTC

clone size: -
V gene: TRBV6-6
D gene: -
J gene: TRBJ2-2
CDR3 protein: CASSYVRDTGELFF
CDR3 DNA: TGTGCCAGCAGTTACGTCAGGGACACCGGGGAGCTGTTTTTT

clone size: -
V gene: TRBV5-4
D gene: TRBD1
J gene: TRBJ2-1
CDR3 protein: CASSSRDRASNEQFF
CDR3 DNA: TGTGCCAGCAGCTCCCGGGACAGGGCGAGCAATGAGCAGTTCTTC

clone size: -
V gene: TRBV6-5
D gene: -
J gene: TRBJ1-1
CDR3 protein: CASSLAGTLEAFF
CDR3 DNA: TGTGCCAGCAGTCTAGCCGGGACTCTGGAAGCTTTCTTT

clone size: once
V gene: TRBV2
D gene: -
J gene: TRBJ2-7
CDR3 protein: CASSGGSYEQYF
CDR3 DNA: TGTGCCAGCAGTGGAGGCAGCTACGAGCAGTACTTC

clone size: -
V gene: TRBV6-9
D gene: TRBD1
J gene: TRBJ2-7
CDR3 protein: CASSWTGQGESYEQYF
CDR3 DNA: TGTGCCAGCAGCTGGACTGGACAGGGTGAGTCCTACGAGCAGTACTTC

clone size: -
V gene: TRBV6-5
D gene: -
J gene: TRBJ2-1
CDR3 protein: CASSVGGAYNEQFF
CDR3 DNA: TGTGCCAGCAGCGTAGGGGGGGCCTACAATGAGCAGTTCTTC

clone size: -
V gene: TRBV7-2
D gene: -
J gene: TRBJ2-1
CDR3 protein: CASSRQAKSYSYNEQFF
CDR3 DNA: TGTGCCAGCAGCCGACAGGCCAAATCATACAGCTACAATGAGCAGTTCTTC

clone size: -
V gene: TRBV20-1
D gene: -
J gene: TRBJ1-2
CDR3 protein: CSASRQGFALF
CDR3 DNA: TGCAGTGCTAGTAGGCAGGGGTTCGCCTTATTC